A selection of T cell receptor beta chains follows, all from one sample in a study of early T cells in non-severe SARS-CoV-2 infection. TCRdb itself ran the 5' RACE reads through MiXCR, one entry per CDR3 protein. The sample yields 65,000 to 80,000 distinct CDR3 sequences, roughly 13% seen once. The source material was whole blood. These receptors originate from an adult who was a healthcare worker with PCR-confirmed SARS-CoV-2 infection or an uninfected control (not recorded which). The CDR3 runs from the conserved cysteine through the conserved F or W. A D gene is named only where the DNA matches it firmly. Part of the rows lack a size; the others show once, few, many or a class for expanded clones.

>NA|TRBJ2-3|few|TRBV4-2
CASSQDWGLETDTQYF
TGTGCCAGCAGCCAAGATTGGGGCCTAGAAACAGATACGCAGTATTTT
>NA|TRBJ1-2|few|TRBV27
CASSPRGDYGYTF
TGTGCCAGCAGTCCAAGAGGGGATTATGGCTACACCTTC
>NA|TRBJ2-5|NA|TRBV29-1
CSGYRQGGETQYF
TGCAGCGGCTATAGACAGGGAGGAGAGACCCAGTACTTC
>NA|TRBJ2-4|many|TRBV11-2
CASSTGLKNIQYF
TGTGCCAGCAGCACGGGACTTAAAAACATTCAGTACTTC
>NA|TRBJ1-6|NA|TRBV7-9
CASSLGGGPNSPLHF
TGTGCCAGCAGCTTAGGAGGGGGGCCTAATTCACCCCTCCACTTT
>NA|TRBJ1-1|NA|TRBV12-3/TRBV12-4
CASSLAYTEAFF
TGTGCCAGCAGTTTAGCATACACTGAAGCTTTCTTT
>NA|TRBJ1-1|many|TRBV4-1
CASSQAQGYVTEAFF
TGCGCCAGCAGCCAAGCCCAGGGATATGTCACTGAAGCTTTCTTT
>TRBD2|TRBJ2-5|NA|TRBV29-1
CSVELRHGRGETQYF
TGCAGCGTTGAACTTCGGCACGGGAGGGGAGAGACCCAGTACTTC
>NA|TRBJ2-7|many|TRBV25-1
CASSGGRGWREQYF
TGTGCCAGCAGTGGGGGCAGGGGATGGAGGGAGCAGTACTTC
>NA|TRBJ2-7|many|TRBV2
CASSAPDEVRLREQYF
TGTGCCAGCAGTGCACCCGACGAAGTCCGATTACGAGAGCAGTACTTC
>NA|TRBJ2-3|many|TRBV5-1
CASSLGHLTDTQYF
TGCGCCAGCAGCTTGGGACACCTCACAGATACGCAGTATTTT
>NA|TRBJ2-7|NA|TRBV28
CASSLNQGEQYF
TGTGCCAGCAGTTTAAATCAGGGCGAGCAGTACTTC
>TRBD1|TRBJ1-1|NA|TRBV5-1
CASSQGTANTEAFF
TGCGCCAGCAGCCAAGGGACAGCGAACACTGAAGCTTTCTTT
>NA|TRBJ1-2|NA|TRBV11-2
CASSLAREDGYTF
TGTGCCAGCAGCTTAGCCAGGGAGGATGGCTACACCTTC
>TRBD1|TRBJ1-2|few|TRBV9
CASSPGQGSSWRGYTF
TGTGCCAGCAGCCCGGGACAGGGGTCGAGTTGGCGTGGCTACACCTTC
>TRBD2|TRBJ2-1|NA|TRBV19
CASSRTSGGPAEQFF
TGTGCCAGTAGTAGGACTAGCGGGGGCCCCGCTGAGCAGTTCTTC
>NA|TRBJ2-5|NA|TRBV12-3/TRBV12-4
CASRGDGPQETQYF
TGTGCCAGCAGAGGGGACGGACCCCAAGAGACCCAGTACTTC
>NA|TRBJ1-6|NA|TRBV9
CASKSGNSPLHF
TGTGCCAGCAAATCAGGGAATTCACCCCTCCACTTT
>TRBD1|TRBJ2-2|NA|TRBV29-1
CSAATGVRTGELFF
TGCAGCGCTGCGACAGGGGTGCGCACCGGGGAGCTGTTTTTT
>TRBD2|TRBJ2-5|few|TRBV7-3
CASSSSLASETQYF
TGTGCCAGCAGCTCATCACTAGCGTCGGAGACCCAGTACTTC
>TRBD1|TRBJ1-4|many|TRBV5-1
CASSHDRGNEKLFF
TGCGCCAGCAGCCATGACAGGGGGAATGAAAAACTGTTTTTT
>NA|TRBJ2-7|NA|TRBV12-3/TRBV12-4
CASSLQGRYNEQYF
TGTGCCAGCAGTTTACAGGGGCGGTATAACGAGCAGTACTTC
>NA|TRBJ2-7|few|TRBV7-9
CASSSSSFYEQYF
TGTGCCAGCAGCTCGTCTAGCTTCTACGAGCAGTACTTC
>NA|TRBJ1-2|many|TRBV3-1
CASSQDRVRTF
TGTGCCAGCAGCCAAGACAGGGTACGCACCTTC
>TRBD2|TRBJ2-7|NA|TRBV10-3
CAISELAATYEQYF
TGTGCCATCAGTGAACTAGCGGCGACCTACGAGCAGTACTTC
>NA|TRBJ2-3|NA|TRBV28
CASSHGQTSTDTQYF
TGTGCCAGCAGCCACGGACAGACTAGCACAGATACGCAGTATTTT
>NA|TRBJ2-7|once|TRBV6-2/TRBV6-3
CASIPGTRISEQYF
TGTGCCAGCATCCCCGGGACTCGAATCTCCGAGCAGTACTTC
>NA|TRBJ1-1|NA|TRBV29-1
CSITNTEAFF
TGCAGCATCACTAACACTGAAGCTTTCTTT
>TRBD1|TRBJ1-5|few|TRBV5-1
CASSSGQGINQPQHF
TGCGCCAGCAGCTCGGGACAGGGGATAAATCAGCCCCAGCATTTT
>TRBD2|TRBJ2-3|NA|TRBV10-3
CATRGTSGGADTQYF
TGTGCCACCAGAGGGACTAGCGGGGGGGCAGATACGCAGTATTTT
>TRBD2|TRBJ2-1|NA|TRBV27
CASSLLGLNEQFF
TGTGCCAGCAGTTTATTGGGACTAAATGAGCAGTTCTTC
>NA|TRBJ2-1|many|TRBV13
CASSLAQGGQQFF
TGTGCCAGCAGCTTAGCTCAGGGGGGACAGCAGTTCTTC
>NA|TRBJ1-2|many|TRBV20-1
CSARDRQANYGYTF
TGCAGTGCTAGAGATCGGCAGGCTAACTATGGCTACACCTTC
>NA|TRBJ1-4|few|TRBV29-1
CSVGGTEEKLFF
TGCAGCGTCGGGGGGACTGAGGAAAAACTGTTTTTT
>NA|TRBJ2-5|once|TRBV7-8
CASSLEQGAYALFF
TGTGCCAGCAGCTTAGAACAGGGAGCTTACGCCCTGTTCTTC
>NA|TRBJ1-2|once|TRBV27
CASRYRDTHHGYTF
TGTGCCAGCAGATACCGGGACACACATCATGGCTACACCTTC
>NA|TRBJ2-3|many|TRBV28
CASCHLDSYTDTQYF
TGTGCCAGCTGTCACCTGGACAGCTACACAGATACGCAGTATTTT
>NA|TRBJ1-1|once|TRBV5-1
CASSMSGTVRAFF
TGCGCCAGCAGCATGTCAGGGACCGTTAGGGCTTTCTTT